This is a list of T cell receptor beta chains from one sample in a study of blood T cells in healthy people across ages. TCRdb reprocessed the 5' RACE reads via MiXCR and lists one record per CDR3 protein. The sample contains some 640,000 distinct CDR3 sequences, approximately 30% of which appear only once. Sequenced input: blood. The receptors were sampled from a woman of 80 years or more in good health. The CDR3 runs from the conserved cysteine through the conserved F or W.

V	CDR3
TRBV18	CASSPRQASETQYF
TRBV6-5	CASSFTGTDSPLHF
TRBV30	CAWSPRGYQETQYF
TRBV6-1	CGCGRGTGTYGYTF
TRBV20-1	CNAKVRLAKNIQYF
TRBV2	CASTPRTSGGVNQETQYF
TRBV14	CASSQLGQGDTEAFF
TRBV20-1	CSAPPGTDTQYF
TRBV25-1	CASSDYRGTKQNEQFF
TRBV7-2	CASSLGTTLLDEQFF
TRBV20-1	CSARGGLAGGTHPNEQFF
TRBV12-3/TRBV12-4	CASRAGTANSPPHF
TRBV20-1	CSALMGVNSLLHF
TRBV18	CASSPSRGAGGRRNEQFF
TRBV7-9	CAGSPRTSGNYNEQFF
TRBV5-1	CASRSLRDIDSYEQYF
TRBV7-6	CASSLMGSGGETQYF
TRBV7-9	CASSSGRRNSNQPQHF
TRBV20-1	CSARVAPGQGTDTQYF
TRBV20-1	CSAIGAGVRNEQYF
TRBV12-3/TRBV12-4	CASSPSMGYGYTF
TRBV12-3/TRBV12-4	CASSDRVSADTQYF
TRBV5-5	CASSSGQGTYNSPLHF
TRBV3-1	CASSSGRVEQYF
TRBV28	CASSRGFVVRDSPLHF
TRBV6-1	CASSEVGGALNQPQHF
TRBV6-4	CASSDSWNGEQFF
TRBV5-1	CASSSSNRDWETQYF
TRBV7-8	CASSSLRWGVQRETQYF
TRBV20-1	CSARGPSGVSGSEQYF
TRBV3-1	CASSQDLRETQYF
TRBV12-3/TRBV12-4	CASSLGGQGAFQPQHF
TRBV7-9	CASSRRPGTGANGYTF
TRBV20-1	CSARLDRNSPLHF
TRBV15	CATSGDDRSQAFF
TRBV30	CACATGGLKDTQYF
TRBV13	CASSSPSLYRQYF
TRBV20-1	CSARDLGTPREQFF
TRBV9	CASTRTGTGGNEQFF
TRBV29-1	CSVGGTGILDTQYF